This T cell receptor beta chain came from a study of beta chain features in type 1 diabetes. Study-level points and caveats: PCR could preferentially amplify shorter templates, alike in patients and controls. Patients with Type 1 diabetes showed moderately but significantly shorter TCRB CDR3s in all four CD4+ subsets.

This clone was counted many times. The antigen remains undetermined. Distinct nucleotide sequences in the sample also encode this CDR3. As every portion of the isolated RNA was reverse transcribed, the sequencing read expressed TCRB transcripts. The repertoire was sequenced with immunoSEQ multiplex PCR; TCRdb's copy has only in-frame clones and lacks some. The sample contains some 360,000 clones, over 8.5% of which appear only once. Input material: central memory CD4+ T cells from blood. This sequence was found in a man aged 25-40 years with type 1 diabetes.

The CDR3 sequence is CASSIVGNEQFF. CDR3 nucleotide sequence: TGTGCCAGTAGTATAGTTGGCAATGAGCAGTTCTTC. The gene calls are TRBV19 and TRBJ2-1; no firm D call. The V gene's germline CDR1 is LNHDA and CDR2 SQIVND (reference sequence). V was shortened by 1 base and J by 6 bases, with 4 bases between the two germline ends. The length of the CDR3 is 12 residues.